A selection of T cell receptor beta chains follows, all from one sample in a study of Graves' ophthalmopathy and Graves' hyperthyroidism. TCRdb called the multiplex PCR reads again in MiXCR, with one record for every CDR3 protein. The sample has under 350,000 distinct CDR3 sequences, 15% to 20% seen once. The sample consisted of peripheral blood. The receptors were sampled from an adult man with Graves' ophthalmopathy. Both conserved end residues are part of each CDR3. D genes are given only for firm matches. Only some rows state a clone size, as once, few, many or a class for expanded clones.

>TRBJ2-6|many|TRBD1|TRBV12-3/TRBV12-4
TGTGCCAGCAGTTTATTACAGGGGTCCAACGTCCTGACTTTC
CASSLLQGSNVLTF
>TRBJ2-5|NA|NA|TRBV6-1
TGTGCCAGCAGAGCCACGGGGGGCGGAGAGACCCAGTACTTC
CASRATGGGETQYF
>TRBJ1-1|many|NA|TRBV2
TGTGCCAGCAGTGAAGATACAGGGATGAACACTGAAGCTTTCTTT
CASSEDTGMNTEAFF
>TRBJ1-3|many|TRBD1|TRBV20-1
TGCAGTGCTACAGGGGGTTCTGGAAACACCATATATTTT
CSATGGSGNTIYF
>TRBJ1-1|many|NA|TRBV6-1
TGTGCCAGCAGCCAAGGTCGGAGGGGCCTCTCTTTCTTT
CASSQGRRGLSFF
>TRBJ2-7|many|TRBD2|TRBV28
TGTGCCAGCAGCCGAGTCCTCACTAGCGCAGTAGGCGAGCAGTACTTC
CASSRVLTSAVGEQYF
>TRBJ1-1|once|NA|TRBV7-2
TGTGCCAGCAGCTTAGCCAGGTGGAACACTGAAGCTTTCTTT
CASSLARWNTEAFF
>TRBJ1-1|many|NA|TRBV6-5
TGTGCCAGCAGTTACCCCGGGGGCGAGAGGAGGAACACTGAAGCTTTCTTT
CASSYPGGERRNTEAFF
>TRBJ2-5|NA|TRBD2|TRBV12-3/TRBV12-4
TGTGCCAGCAGTTTAAGGGCTAGCGGGAGGGAAGAGACCCAGTACTTC
CASSLRASGREETQYF
>TRBJ1-2|NA|NA|TRBV15
TGTGCCACCAGCAGAGGGGGGACTCCAGCTAACTATGGCTACACCTTC
CATSRGGTPANYGYTF
>TRBJ1-2|many|NA|TRBV6-5
TGTGCCAGCAGTTACTCGGGTTCCGGTGGCTATGGCTACACCTTC
CASSYSGSGGYGYTF
>TRBJ2-5|many|TRBD1|TRBV7-8
TGTGCCAGCAGCTTCTGGCGTACAGGGGGGCCCCAAGAGACCCAGTACTTC
CASSFWRTGGPQETQYF
>TRBJ2-7|NA|TRBD1|TRBV28
TGTGCCAGCAGCCCAAGGACAGGGCGCTACTACGAGCAGTACTTC
CASSPRTGRYYEQYF
>TRBJ1-1|many|TRBD1|TRBV4-1
TGCGCCAGCAGCCGGGACAGGTATTCCTCTGAAGCTTTCTTT
CASSRDRYSSEAFF
>TRBJ2-2|many|NA|TRBV7-2
TGTGCCAGCAGCTTAGCCCCGCGCCGTTTGGGTCCCGGGGAGCTGTTTTTT
CASSLAPRRLGPGELFF
>TRBJ2-7|many|NA|TRBV7-8
TGTGCCAGCAGCCTTCAGGACAGCTTCTCCGAGCAGTACTTC
CASSLQDSFSEQYF
>TRBJ1-1|many|TRBD1|TRBV3-1
TGTGCCAGCAGCCAACTGGGACAGAGGAACACTGAAGCTTTCTTT
CASSQLGQRNTEAFF
>TRBJ2-7|once|NA|TRBV20-1
TGCAGTGCTAGAGCCCCGATACAGGGACCTTCCTACGAGCAGTACTTC
CSARAPIQGPSYEQYF
>TRBJ2-7|NA|NA|TRBV11-2
TGTGCCAGCAGCTTGGGACTCCCCGAGCAGTACTTC
CASSLGLPEQYF
>TRBJ2-7|many|TRBD1|TRBV5-1
TGCGCCAGCAGCACACGACAGGGGGCGACGGGGGAGCAGTACTTC
CASSTRQGATGEQYF
>TRBJ2-6|many|NA|TRBV28
TGTGCCAGCAGTCGATACTCTGGGGCCAACGTCCTGACTTTC
CASSRYSGANVLTF
>TRBJ2-7|once|NA|TRBV15
TGTGCCACCAGCAGAGATCCGGGTTTGCTCGAGCAGTACTTC
CATSRDPGLLEQYF
>TRBJ2-7|many|NA|TRBV20-1
TGCAGTGCTAGAGACCCGGGCTACGAGCAGTACTTC
CSARDPGYEQYF
>TRBJ2-2|many|TRBD1|TRBV7-2
TGTGCCAGCAGCAAACAGGGGATCACCGGGGAGCTGTTTTTT
CASSKQGITGELFF
>TRBJ2-7|many|TRBD1|TRBV7-8
TGTGCCAGCAGCTTACGCGGACAGGGTAATTCCTACGAGCAGTACTTC
CASSLRGQGNSYEQYF
>TRBJ2-7|many|TRBD1|TRBV6-2/TRBV6-3
TGTGCCAGCAGTTACAACAACTACAGGGGGTACGAGCAGTACTTC
CASSYNNYRGYEQYF
>TRBJ1-1|few|NA|TRBV27
TGTGCCAGCAGTTTATTAAGGAAGACCGTGAACACTGAAGCTTACTTT
CASSLLRKTVNTEAYF
>TRBJ2-7|many|TRBD1|TRBV7-2
TGTGCCAGCAGCTTAGCAGGGGACAGCTTCTACGAGCAGTACTTC
CASSLAGDSFYEQYF
>TRBJ1-2|many|NA|TRBV5-4
TGTGCCAGCAGCTTGCCAGGGATTTATGGCTACACCTTC
CASSLPGIYGYTF
>TRBJ2-7|NA|TRBD2|TRBV5-1
TGCGCCAGCAGCTTGGCGGCTAGCGGGATCTCCTACGAGCAGTACTTC
CASSLAASGISYEQYF
>TRBJ1-1|many|NA|TRBV4-2
TGTGCCAGCAGCCAAGTGGGGCAGGGGCTATGGCGAGCTTTCTTT
CASSQVGQGLWRAFF
>TRBJ2-7|many|TRBD2|TRBV6-5
TGTGCCAGCAGTAGGACCGGGGGGGGCGAAGCGTACGAGCAGTACTTC
CASSRTGGGEAYEQYF
>TRBJ2-7|NA|TRBD1|TRBV12-3/TRBV12-4
TGTGCCAGCAACCATGACATGCGAGGGACAGCCTACGAGCAGTACTTC
CASNHDMRGTAYEQYF
>TRBJ2-2|NA|NA|TRBV12-3/TRBV12-4
TGTGCCAGCGACAGGGCGGGATCCACCGGGGAGCTGTTTTTT
CASDRAGSTGELFF
>TRBJ2-7|many|NA|TRBV5-6
TGTGCCAGCAGGGGCCGGGACGAGTACGAGCAGTACTTC
CASRGRDEYEQYF
>TRBJ2-5|NA|TRBD1|TRBV29-1
TGCAGCGTAGGGGACAGGGCGGAGACCCAGTACTTC
CSVGDRAETQYF
>TRBJ1-2|many|TRBD1|TRBV30
TGTGCCTGGAGTGCCCAGGGGGGACGGGGTGTGTATGGCTACACCTTC
CAWSAQGGRGVYGYTF
>TRBJ2-7|many|TRBD1|TRBV7-8
TGTGCCAGCAGCCGGGACAGAGTTAATGGCGAGCAGTACTTC
CASSRDRVNGEQYF
>TRBJ2-7|NA|TRBD2|TRBV6-1
TGTGCCAGCAGCACTAGCGGAGTGGGGGGCTACGAGCAGTACTTC
CASSTSGVGGYEQYF
>TRBJ2-7|many|TRBD1|TRBV12-3/TRBV12-4
TGTGCCAGCAGGGGACGGACAGGGCAGTACTTC
CASRGRTGQYF
>TRBJ1-1|many|NA|TRBV6-2/TRBV6-3
TGTGCCAGCAGTTACGGGACCACTGAAGCTTTCTTT
CASSYGTTEAFF
>TRBJ2-5|NA|NA|TRBV12-5
TGTGCTAGTGGCCCTTTAGTCGAAGGGGGGCCAGAGACCCAGTACTTC
CASGPLVEGGPETQYF
>TRBJ2-7|NA|NA|TRBV12-3/TRBV12-4
TGTGCCAGCAAAAGACAGGGAGGGGGCCACGAGCAGTACTTC
CASKRQGGGHEQYF
>TRBJ1-1|NA|NA|TRBV5-4
TGTGCCAGCAGTGTAACAGGGCTTACTGAAGCTTTCTTT
CASSVTGLTEAFF
>TRBJ2-2|many|NA|TRBV28
TGTGCCAGCAGAGGCAGGGGCGGGAACACCGGGGAGCTGTTTTTT
CASRGRGGNTGELFF
>TRBJ2-7|NA|NA|TRBV28
TGTGCCAGCAGCACGGGCCTCTGGGAGCAGTACTTC
CASSTGLWEQYF
>TRBJ2-2|few|TRBD2|TRBV7-2
TGTGCCAGCAGCCTTAGCGGGGGGGAGGGCACCGGGGAGCTGTTTTTT
CASSLSGGEGTGELFF
>TRBJ2-2|few|NA|TRBV27
TGTGCCAGCAGTTTAACGAGGGACACCGGGGAGCTGTTTTTT
CASSLTRDTGELFF
>TRBJ2-7|NA|NA|TRBV6-1
TGTGCCAGCAGTGCGCTGGGCTCCTACGAGCAGTACTTC
CASSALGSYEQYF
>TRBJ2-7|few|TRBD1|TRBV6-1
TGTGCCAGCAGATGGGACAGGGTCTCCTACGAGCAGTACTTC
CASRWDRVSYEQYF